This TCR beta chain was sequenced during a study of T cell changes during pregnancy in multiple sclerosis. TCRdb's table, derived via immunoSEQ multiplex PCR, lists solely in-frame clones and lacks some. The data contain 85,000 to 120,000 clones, about 90% of them singletons. CDR3 size: 14 residues. V gave up 6 bases and J gave up 4 bases; unmatched junction bases: 6. Per germline, CDR1 ENHRY and CDR2 SYGVKD. This TCR was recovered from a female donor with multiple sclerosis, enrolled in a pregnancy study. This chain connects TRBV10-3 to TRBJ2-3, with 8 bases lining up with TRBD1. This material consisted of peripheral blood, taken before pregnancy. The CDR3 DNA follows: TGTGCCATCAGGGATGGACAGGGCTCAGATACGCAGTATTTT. Its protein is CAIRDGQGSDTQYF.